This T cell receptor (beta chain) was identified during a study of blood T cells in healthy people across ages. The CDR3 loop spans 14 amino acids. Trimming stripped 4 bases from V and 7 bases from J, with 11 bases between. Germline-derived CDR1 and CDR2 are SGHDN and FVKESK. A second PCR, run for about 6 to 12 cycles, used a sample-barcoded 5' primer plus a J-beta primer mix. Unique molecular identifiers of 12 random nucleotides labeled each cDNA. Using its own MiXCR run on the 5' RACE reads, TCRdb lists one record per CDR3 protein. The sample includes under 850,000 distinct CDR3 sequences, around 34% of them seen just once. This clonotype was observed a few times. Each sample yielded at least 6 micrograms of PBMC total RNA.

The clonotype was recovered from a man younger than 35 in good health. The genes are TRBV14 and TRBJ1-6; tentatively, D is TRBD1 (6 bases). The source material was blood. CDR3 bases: TGTGCCAGCAGCCTACGGACAGCCAATTCACCCCTCCACTTT. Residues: CASSLRTANSPLHF.